This T cell receptor beta chain was captured in a study of blood T cell repertoires in COVID-19. Background on the study: There were acute and convalescent COVID-19 samples, and they came from the United States, Italy and Spain. T cells, B-cell-depleted T cells, or PBMCs supplied cDNA or gDNA.

This CDR3 is 16 amino acids long. V dropped 0 bases and J dropped 5; count of bases not matched to a gene: 6. From germline, CDR1 is SGDLS and CDR2 YYNGEE. In the original processing: Amplifying reference gene primers gave estimates of nucleated cell counts. Sequenced by immunoSEQ multiplex PCR; TCRdb stores in-frame clones only, minus some. The V and J calls and the clone size are those of that table, but D and trimming were determined from the DNA. The table has about 130,000 clones, roughly 82% seen once. The sample taken for sequencing was peripheral blood. The sequence was collected from a human donor in a cohort sampled during active COVID-19. The rearrangement links TRBV9 to TRBJ2-2; 8 nucleotides match TRBD1. CDR3 protein: CASSVEPGGVTGELFF. CDR3 nucleotides: TGTGCCAGCAGCGTAGAGCCAGGGGGCGTTACCGGGGAGCTGTTTTTT.